These T cell receptor beta chains were read from a single sample in a study of blood T cell repertoires in COVID-19. The repertoire was sequenced with immunoSEQ multiplex PCR; TCRdb's copy has only in-frame clones and lacks some. The table lists roughly 140,000 clones, roughly 84% of them singletons. What was sequenced was peripheral blood. These receptors were obtained from a human donor in a cohort sampled during active COVID-19. CDR3s include the opening cysteine and the closing phenylalanine or tryptophan. A D gene is named only where the DNA matches it firmly. Size is omitted from some rows. Given values are once, few, many or a class for expanded clones.

TRBJ2-7	TRBV29-1	-	TRBD1	CSVEFDRGYEQYF	TGCAGCGTTGAATTCGACAGGGGCTACGAGCAGTACTTC
TRBJ2-5	TRBV5-1	once	-	CASSLGKRETQYF	TGCGCCAGCAGCTTGGGAAAGCGCGAGACCCAGTACTTC
TRBJ1-2	TRBV11-3	-	-	CASSLGGPTKAGYTF	TGTGCCAGCAGCTTAGGGGGGCCCACCAAAGCTGGCTACACCTTC
TRBJ1-5	TRBV6-1	-	-	CASSDQGSPQPQHF	TGTGCCAGCAGTGACCAGGGCTCCCCCCAGCCCCAGCATTTT
TRBJ2-7	TRBV3-1/TRBV3-2	-	-	CASSQDMRAEQYF	TGTGCCAGCAGCCAAGATATGAGGGCCGAGCAGTACTTC
TRBJ2-2	TRBV25-1	-	-	CASSVNAGTGGHTGELFF	TGTGCCAGCAGTGTAAATGCCGGGACCGGGGGGCACACCGGGGAGCTGTTTTTT
TRBJ2-2	TRBV9	-	TRBD1	CASSPGQSTGELFF	TGTGCCAGCAGCCCGGGACAGTCTACCGGGGAGCTGTTTTTT
TRBJ1-2	TRBV5-1	-	-	CASSLGRGEGGYTF	TGCGCCAGCAGCTTGGGTCGTGGGGAGGGAGGCTACACCTTC
TRBJ2-2	TRBV4-3	once	TRBD2	CASSPGLKNTGELFF	TGCGCCAGCAGCCCGGGACTAAAGAACACCGGGGAGCTGTTTTTT
TRBJ2-3	TRBV21-1	-	-	CASSKAVGTGDTQYF	TGTGCCAGCAGCAAAGCGGTAGGGACAGGAGATACGCAGTATTTT
TRBJ1-6	TRBV6-5	-	TRBD1	CASTAAGGNNSPLHF	TGTGCCAGCACCGCGGCAGGGGGGAATAATTCACCCCTCCACTTT
TRBJ1-3	TRBV4-2	-	-	CASSQDVSGNTIYF	TGTGCCAGCAGCCAAGACGTCAGTGGAAACACCATATATTTT
TRBJ2-1	TRBV18	-	TRBD2	CASSPTERGVYNEQFF	TGTGCCAGCTCACCAACAGAGCGGGGCGTTTACAATGAGCAGTTCTTC
TRBJ1-3	TRBV11-2	-	-	CASSPAGEVHTIYF	TGTGCCAGCAGCCCCGCTGGGGAGGTACACACCATATATTTT
TRBJ1-5	TRBV19	-	-	CASSTGQNNQPQHF	TGTGCCAGTAGTACAGGACAGAACAATCAGCCCCAGCATTTT
TRBJ1-3	TRBV6-6	-	-	CASRDPGGSGNTIYF	TGTGCCAGCAGGGACCCGGGGGGGTCTGGAAACACCATATATTTT
TRBJ1-2	TRBV6-6	-	-	CASSRPGDSNYGYTF	TGTGCCAGCAGTCGACCGGGGGATTCTAACTATGGCTACACCTTC
TRBJ2-1	TRBV5-4	-	TRBD2	CAGGRGGPNNEQFF	TGTGCCGGCGGGCGCGGGGGGCCTAACAATGAGCAGTTCTTC
TRBJ1-2	TRBV19	-	TRBD1	CASSNRDRGYGYTF	TGTGCCAGTAGTAACCGGGACAGGGGCTATGGCTACACCTTC
TRBJ2-5	TRBV19	-	-	CASSIQPTASHRKQETQYF	TGTGCCAGTAGTATTCAGCCCACCGCCTCTCACAGGAAGCAAGAGACCCAGTACTTC
TRBJ2-2	TRBV7-2	once	-	CASSVKGGGQDKTGELFF	TGTGCCAGCAGCGTCAAGGGGGGTGGACAGGACAAGACCGGGGAGCTGTTTTTT
TRBJ1-5	TRBV6-6	-	-	CASIVRVNQPQHF	TGTGCCAGCATCGTCAGGGTCAATCAGCCCCAGCATTTT
TRBJ1-1	TRBV25-1	-	-	CASRPGRGAVTEAFF	TGTGCCAGCAGGCCTGGGCGGGGGGCGGTCACTGAAGCTTTCTTT
TRBJ1-5	TRBV19	once	TRBD1	CASSIERTGLGVGNQPQHF	TGTGCCAGTAGTATAGAGAGGACAGGGTTAGGTGTTGGCAATCAGCCCCAGCATTTT
TRBJ1-6	TRBV6-4	-	TRBD1	CASSELPLTGWNSPLHF	TGTGCCAGCAGTGAACTTCCTTTGACAGGGTGGAATTCACCCCTCCACTTT
TRBJ2-2	TRBV5-4	few	TRBD2	CASSLRLAGTGELFF	TGTGCCAGCAGCTTACGGCTAGCGGGGACCGGGGAGCTGTTTTTT
TRBJ1-4	TRBV30	-	TRBD1	CAWSGQGAGKLFF	TGTGCCTGGAGCGGACAGGGGGCTGGAAAACTGTTTTTT
TRBJ2-1	TRBV19	-	-	CASSLQARGGGEQFF	TGTGCCAGTAGTCTCCAGGCAAGGGGAGGGGGGGAGCAGTTCTTC
TRBJ1-5	TRBV10-3	-	-	CAISTGLDQPQHF	TGTGCCATCAGTACAGGGCTCGATCAGCCCCAGCATTTT
TRBJ2-5	TRBV19	-	TRBD1	CASSKGRGIFLETQYF	TGTGCCAGTAGTAAGGGCAGGGGGATCTTCCTTGAGACCCAGTACTTC
TRBJ1-1	TRBV27	-	-	CASSLAVQSPEAFF	TGTGCCAGCAGTTTAGCAGTCCAATCCCCTGAAGCTTTCTTT